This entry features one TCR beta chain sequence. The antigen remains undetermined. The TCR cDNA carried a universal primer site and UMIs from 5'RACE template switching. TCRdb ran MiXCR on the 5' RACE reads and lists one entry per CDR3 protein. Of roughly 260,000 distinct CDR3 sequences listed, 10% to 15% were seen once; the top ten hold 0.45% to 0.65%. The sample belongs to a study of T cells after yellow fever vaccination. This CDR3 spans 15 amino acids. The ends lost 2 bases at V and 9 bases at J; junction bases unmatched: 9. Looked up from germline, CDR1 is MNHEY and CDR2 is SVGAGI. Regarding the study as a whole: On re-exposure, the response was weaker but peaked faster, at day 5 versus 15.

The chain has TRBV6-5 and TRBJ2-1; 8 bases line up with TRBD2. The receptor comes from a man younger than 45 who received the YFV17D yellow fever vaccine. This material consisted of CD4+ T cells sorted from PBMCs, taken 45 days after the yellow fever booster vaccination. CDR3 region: CASSYLPGGRGEQFF. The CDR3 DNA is TGTGCCAGCAGTTACCTTCCGGGAGGGCGGGGTGAGCAGTTCTTC.